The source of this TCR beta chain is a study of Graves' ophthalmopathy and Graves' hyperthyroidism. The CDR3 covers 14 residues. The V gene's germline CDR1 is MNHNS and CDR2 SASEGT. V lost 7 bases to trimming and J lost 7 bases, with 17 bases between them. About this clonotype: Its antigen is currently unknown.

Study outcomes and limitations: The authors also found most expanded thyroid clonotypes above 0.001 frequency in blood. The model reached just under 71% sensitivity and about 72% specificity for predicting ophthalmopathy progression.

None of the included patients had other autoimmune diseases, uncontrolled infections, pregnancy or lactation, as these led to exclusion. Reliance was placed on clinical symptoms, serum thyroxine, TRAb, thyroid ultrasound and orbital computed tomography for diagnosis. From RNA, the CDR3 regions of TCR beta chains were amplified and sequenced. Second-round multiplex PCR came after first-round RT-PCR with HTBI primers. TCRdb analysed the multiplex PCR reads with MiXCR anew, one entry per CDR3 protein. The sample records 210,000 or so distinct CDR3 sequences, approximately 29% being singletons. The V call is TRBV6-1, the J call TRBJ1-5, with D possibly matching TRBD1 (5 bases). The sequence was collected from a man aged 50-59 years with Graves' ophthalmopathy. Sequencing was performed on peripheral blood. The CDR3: CASTELQVPQPQHF. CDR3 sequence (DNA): TGTGCCAGCACCGAACTACAGGTACCCCAGCCCCAGCATTTT.